Below are 29 T cell receptor beta chains sequenced from a single sample in a study of shared clonotypes between healthy human individuals. Assay: immunoSEQ multiplex PCR; the TCRdb copy retains only in-frame clones and omits some. The sample carries some 2,000,000 clones, roughly 94% recorded once. The sequencing sample was made of naive CD4+ T cells sorted from blood. The subset here: CD45RA+ positively selected. These receptor sequences come from a man aged 18-30 years in good health.

The V gene is TRBV7-3, the J gene TRBJ2-3; 8 bases are shared with TRBD2. Germline V lookup: CDR1 SGHTA, CDR2 FQGTGA. J gave up 2 bases and V 5 bases, and 6 bases lay outside the gene matches. This CDR3 spans 15 amino acids. The CDR3 sequence: CASSPSGGLTDTQYF. For the CDR3, the DNA is TGTGCCAGCAGCCCGAGCGGGGGACTCACAGATACGCAGTATTTT. Full variable domain (outside the CDR3, taken from reference TRBV7-3 and TRBJ2-3): GAGVSQTPSNKVTEKGKYVELRCDPISGHTALYWYRQSLGQGPEFLIYFQGTGAADDSGLPNDRFFAVRPEGSVSTLKIQRTERGDSAVYLCASSPSGGLTDTQYFGPGTRLTVL.

This chain uses TRBV6-5 with TRBJ2-7; D is perhaps TRBD1 (6 bases). The CDR3 contains 15 residues. V was cut by 6 bases and J by 0 bases, with 15 bases left in between. The germline CDR1 and CDR2 sequences are MNHEY and SVGAGI. The CDR3 region has the DNA TGTGCCAGCAGCTACCGGGACAAAGGCTCCTACGAGCAGTACTTC. Translation gives CASSYRDKGSYEQYF.

The chain uses TRBV6-1 and TRBJ2-7, with 9 bases lining up with TRBD2. Trimming cost V 9 bases and J 3 bases; bases outside gene matches: 9. The CDR3 has 14 amino acids. Germline V CDR1 and CDR2: MNHNS, SASEGT. CDR3 coding DNA: TGTGCCAGTAAATTTTTAGCGGGGGACTACGAGCAGTACTTC. Amino acid sequence: CASKFLAGDYEQYF.

The V call is TRBV30, the J call TRBJ1-2, with D unclear. With 5 bases removed from V and 8 bases from J, the gap between germline ends came to 15 bases. The CDR3 totals 12 residues. In germline, CDR1 is GTSNPN, CDR2 SVGIG (reference sequence). This CDR3 is CAWSRENSGYTF. The CDR3 bases are TGTGCCTGGTCCCGGGAAAATTCGGGCTACACCTTC.

V is TRBV10-2 and J is TRBJ1-5; D gene uncertain. This CDR3 comprises 16 residues. Germline V gene data show CDR1 as WSHSY and CDR2 as SAAADI. The V end lost 6 bases, the J end lost 1 base, and 16 bases lay between the germline ends. The CDR3 region has the DNA TGCGCCAGCAGCGAAGCAATCGGCTCGAGCAATCAGCCCCAGCATTTT. It encodes CASSEAIGSSNQPQHF.

The CDR3 sequence: CAISENPALSYEQYF. The CDR3 nucleotides are TGTGCCATCAGTGAGAATCCGGCTCTCTCCTACGAGCAGTACTTC. The chain combines TRBV10-3 with TRBJ2-7; D remains ambiguous. Trimming took 2 bases from V and 0 from J, leaving 11 bases between them. The CDR3 runs to 15 residues. Germline V gives CDR1 ENHRY, CDR2 SYGVKD.

The CDR3 loop is CASRLQGLTSTEAFF. In DNA, the CDR3 is TGTGCCAGTAGACTTCAGGGGTTAACGAGCACTGAAGCTTTCTTT. The chain uses TRBV19 and TRBJ1-1, with D tentatively TRBD1 (6 bases). Trimming left V 6 bases short and J 4 bases short, with 18 bases between. The CDR3 length is 15 residues. Looked up from germline, CDR1 is LNHDA and CDR2 is SQIVND (reference sequence).

This chain uses TRBV11-1 with TRBJ2-7; a weak D match, TRBD2 (6 bases). The germline V gene has CDR1 SGHAT and CDR2 FQDESV (reference sequence). V lost 4 bases and J 6 bases, leaving 16 bases between the germline ends. CDR3 length equals 14 residues. The CDR3 DNA follows: TGTGCCAGCAGCTCCCTCCTCGGGACTTCCGAGCAGTACTTC. Encoded protein: CASSSLLGTSEQYF.

The chain carries TRBV5-1 and TRBJ2-3, with D unclear. Trimming cost V 3 bases and J 0 bases, with 11 bases left between them. Germline V gene sequence: CDR1 SGHRS, CDR2 YFSETQ. The length of the CDR3 is 15 residues. Written as DNA, the CDR3 is TGCGCCAGCAGCTCCGGACCGGCTAGCACAGATACGCAGTATTTT. It encodes CASSSGPASTDTQYF. The whole variable domain, filled in from reference TRBV5-1 and TRBJ2-3, reads KAGVTQTPRYLIKTRGQQVTLSCSPISGHRSVSWYQQTPGQGLQFLFEYFSETQRNKGNFPGRFSGRQFSNSRSEMNVSTLELGDSALYLCASSSGPASTDTQYFGPGTRLTVL.

This clone was found once. The chain couples TRBV4-3 to TRBJ1-2; D unclear. The germline V gene encodes CDR1 LGHNA and CDR2 YSLEER. V lost 0 bases to trimming and J lost 14 bases, with 16 bases between them. The CDR3 runs 13 residues. The CDR3 region is CASSQENGLSLTF. The CDR3, as DNA: TGCGCCAGCAGCCAAGAGAACGGACTATCTTTAACCTTC.

The CDR3 loop reads CASRATGTGAQNIQYF. The CDR3 nucleotides are TGTGCCAGCAGGGCTACCGGGACAGGGGCCCAAAACATTCAGTACTTC. The rearrangement joins TRBV27 to TRBJ2-4; TRBD1 agrees at 10 bases. The CDR3 is 16 amino acids. The J segment lost 5 bases and the V segment lost 6 bases, leaving 10 bases of the junction unmatched. Looked up from germline, CDR1 is MNHEY and CDR2 is SMNVEV (reference sequence).

J is TRBJ1-5 and V is TRBV10-3, with a possible D match to TRBD1 (5 bases). V shed 3 bases and J shed 7 bases, with 16 bases lying between them. The germline V gene encodes CDR1 ENHRY and CDR2 SYGVKD. This CDR3 has 15 amino acids. DNA for the CDR3: TGTGCCATCAGTGAAGCGGCAGGGTGGGAACAGCCCCAGCATTTT. This codes for CAISEAAGWEQPQHF.

A note on this clone: One base away lies a much larger clone, so this may be a sequencing read error. V is TRBV11-2 and J is TRBJ2-7; TRBD1 matches 11 bases. Germline-derived CDR1 and CDR2 are SGHAT and FQNNGV. CDR3 length equals 15 residues. Losses at the gene ends were 4 bases for V and 0 bases for J; bases not matched to a gene: 2. The CDR3 coding sequence is TGTGCCAGCAGCTCCGGGACAGGGGGCTCCTACGAGCAGTACTTC. Its protein product is CASSSGTGGSYEQYF. Drawing the rest from reference TRBV11-2 and TRBJ2-7, the complete variable domain is EAGVAQSPRYKIIEKRQSVAFWCNPISGHATLYWYQQILGQGPKLLIQFQNNGVVDDSQLPKDRFSAERLKGVDSTLKIQPAKLEDSAVYLCASSSGTGGSYEQYFGPGTRLTVT.

The V call is TRBV10-3, the J call TRBJ1-2; D might be TRBD1 (6 bases). The CDR3 sequence is 13 residues long. Germline CDR1 and CDR2: ENHRY and SYGVKD. The V and J ends lost 2 bases and 6 bases respectively, with 10 bases between them. The CDR3 loop is CAISEITGNGYTF. The DNA of the CDR3 is TGTGCCATCAGTGAGATCACAGGGAATGGCTACACCTTC.

V gene TRBV4-3 combines with J gene TRBJ2-5; TRBD2 matches at 8 bases. This CDR3 region has 15 residues. CDR1 LGHNA and CDR2 YSLEER come from the germline V gene. V lost 7 bases and J lost 2; bases outside the gene matches: 9. CDR3 nucleotide sequence: TGCGCCAGCAACCTTCGGACTAGCACACAAGAGACCCAGTACTTC. Translating it yields CASNLRTSTQETQYF.

A remark on this clone: Additional DNA sequences in this sample encode the identical CDR3. Written as DNA, the CDR3 is TGTGCCAGCAGCTTGCGGAGGGGGAGCAATCAGCCCCAGCATTTT. It specifies CASSLRRGSNQPQHF. The chain carries TRBV5-8 and TRBJ1-5, with a tentative D call TRBD1 (6 bases). V lost 1 base and J 1 base, leaving 9 bases between the germline ends. CDR3 length: 15 amino acids. Germline V gene sequence: CDR1 SGHTS, CDR2 YDEGEE.

In regard to this clone: Other DNA sequences in this sample translate to the same CDR3. This chain joins TRBV28 and TRBJ1-2, with D unclear. From germline, CDR1 is MDHEN and CDR2 SYDVKM. Trimming left V 5 bases short and J 3 bases short, with 7 bases between. The CDR3 loop spans 12 amino acids. CDR3 bases: TGTGCCAGCAGTCTCACAGACTATGGCTACACCTTC. This gives the protein CASSLTDYGYTF.

V gene TRBV4-1 combines with J gene TRBJ1-5; D ambiguous. Trimming removed 1 base from V and 6 bases from J, with 10 bases in between. The germline V gene encodes CDR1 MGHRA and CDR2 YSYEKL. The CDR3 runs to 14 residues. CDR3 in amino acids: CASSQAPVLQPQHF. The CDR3, as DNA: TGCGCCAGCAGCCAAGCCCCCGTTCTTCAGCCCCAGCATTTT.

This sequence joins TRBV27 and TRBJ2-1, with 8 nucleotides matching TRBD1. Germline CDR1 MNHEY, CDR2 SMNVEV (reference sequence). The CDR3 extends over 14 amino acids. J was trimmed by 2 bases and V by 5 bases; bases with no gene match: 2. The CDR3 here is CASSDRGPYNEQFF. Here the CDR3 DNA reads TGTGCCAGCAGTGACAGGGGACCCTACAATGAGCAGTTCTTC.

In regard to this clone: One junction end does not reproduce the germline sequence, and a read error may be involved. The same CDR3 also results from other DNA sequences found in this sample. The chain uses TRBV7-7 and TRBJ2-1; TRBD2 matches at 7 bases. The germline V gene encodes CDR1 SSHAT and CDR2 FNYEAQ (reference sequence). The CDR3 runs to 13 residues. In DNA form, the CDR3 reads TGTGCTAGCAGCTTAGAGCGGGGCAATGAGCAGTTCTTC. Its protein is CASSLERGNEQFF.

V usage is TRBV6-1 and J usage is TRBJ1-5; the match to TRBD1 covers 8 bases. There are 14 residues in the CDR3. Germline values: CDR1 MNHNS, CDR2 SASEGT. The V gene end was trimmed by 6 bases and the J gene end by 5 bases; junction bases not matched to a gene: 6. DNA for the CDR3: TGTGCCAGCAGCGGACAGGGATTAGATCAGCCCCAGCATTTT. It specifies CASSGQGLDQPQHF.

Comment on this clone: Other nucleotide sequences in the sample specify the same CDR3. The gene calls are TRBV18 and TRBJ1-2, with 8 bases aligning to TRBD1. Germline V gene data show CDR1 as KGHSH and CDR2 as LQKENI. Unmatched junction bases numbered 3, after V lost 6 bases and J lost 3 bases. The CDR3 runs 13 residues. In DNA form, the CDR3 reads TGTGCCAGCTCCCAGGGACAGGACTATGGCTACACCTTC. Translated: CASSQGQDYGYTF.

V is TRBV2 and J is TRBJ2-3, with D tentatively TRBD2 (6 bases). Germline lookup yields CDR1 SNHLY and CDR2 FYNNEI. The CDR3 loop spans 14 amino acids. The V end lost 10 bases, the J end lost 4 bases, and 18 bases lay between the germline ends. This CDR3 is CATLGSSGADTQYF. The CDR3 DNA reads as TGTGCCACCTTAGGGAGTTCGGGAGCAGATACGCAGTATTTT. Together with reference TRBV2 and TRBJ2-3, the CDR3 gives the full variable domain: EPEVTQTPSHQVTQMGQEVILRCVPISNHLYFYWYRQILGQKVEFLVSFYNNEISEKSEIFDDQFSVERPDGSNFTLKIRSTKLEDSAMYFCATLGSSGADTQYFGPGTRLTVL.

This chain uses TRBV27 with TRBJ2-1; D remains unclear. This CDR3 is built from 15 residues. Per the germline V gene, CDR1 is MNHEY and CDR2 is SMNVEV (reference sequence). Trimming stripped 5 bases from V and 1 base from J, with 12 bases between. The CDR3 nucleotides are TGTGCCAGCAGTCGGAAAACCTTATCCTACAATGAGCAGTTCTTC. As protein: CASSRKTLSYNEQFF.

The rearrangement links TRBV11-2 to TRBJ2-5; either TRBD1 or TRBD2 may fit D (6 bases each). Germline-derived CDR1 and CDR2 are SGHAT and FQNNGV. The V gene lost 5 bases and the J gene lost 2 bases, with 12 bases spanning the gap. The CDR3 is 14 amino acids. CDR3 loop: CASSPEGGQETQYF. CDR3 DNA sequence: TGTGCCAGCAGCCCGGAGGGGGGTCAAGAGACCCAGTACTTC. The complete variable domain, with remaining parts taken from reference TRBV11-2 and TRBJ2-5, reads EAGVAQSPRYKIIEKRQSVAFWCNPISGHATLYWYQQILGQGPKLLIQFQNNGVVDDSQLPKDRFSAERLKGVDSTLKIQPAKLEDSAVYLCASSPEGGQETQYFGPGTRLLVL.

The chain couples TRBV5-4 to TRBJ1-1; D might be TRBD1 (5 bases). The CDR3 is made up of 15 amino acids. Between the trimmed V and J ends, which lost 3 bases and 0 bases, there was a span of 12 bases. The germline V gene encodes CDR1 SGHNT and CDR2 YYREEE (reference sequence). DNA for the CDR3: TGTGCCAGCAGCTACCGACAGACAATGAACACTGAAGCTTTCTTT. Protein: CASSYRQTMNTEAFF. The full variable domain, with the rest looked up from reference TRBV5-4 and TRBJ1-1, is ETGVTQSPTHLIKTRGQQVTLRCSSQSGHNTVSWYQQALGQGPQFIFQYYREEENGRGNFPPRFSGLQFPNYSSELNVNALELDDSALYLCASSYRQTMNTEAFFGQGTRLTVV.

The rearrangement uses TRBV5-5 and TRBJ2-7; D is tentatively TRBD1 or TRBD2 (5 bases each). The CDR3 has 13 amino acids. CDR1 and CDR2 (germline): SGHKS, YYEKEE (reference sequence). Between the trimmed V and J ends, which lost 4 bases and 3 bases, there was a span of 11 bases. CDR3 sequence: CASSRDPLYEQYF. Here the CDR3 DNA reads TGTGCCAGCAGCCGGGACCCCCTCTACGAGCAGTACTTC. Full variable domain (remainder filled in from reference TRBV5-5 and TRBJ2-7): DAGVTQSPTHLIKTRGQQVTLRCSPISGHKSVSWYQQVLGQGPQFIFQYYEKEERGRGNFPDRFSARQFPNYSSELNVNALLLGDSALYLCASSRDPLYEQYFGPGTRLTVT.

This chain joins TRBV4-1 and TRBJ1-3; no clear D. CDR1 MGHRA and CDR2 YSYEKL come from the germline V gene. Trimming stripped 0 bases from V and 6 bases from J, with 15 bases between. The CDR3 is made up of 16 amino acids. CDR3 sequence (DNA): TGCGCCAGCAGCCAAGATCCCCCCATAAGGACAAACACCATATATTTT. Amino acid sequence: CASSQDPPIRTNTIYF.

This chain joins TRBV21-1 and TRBJ2-7. TRBV21-1 corresponds to a pseudogene. The CDR3 has 17 amino acids. The CDR3 sequence: CASSEKSIRTNHYEQYF. The DNA for the CDR3 is TGTGCCAGCAGCGAAAAGTCGATTAGGACGAACCACTACGAGCAGTACTTC.